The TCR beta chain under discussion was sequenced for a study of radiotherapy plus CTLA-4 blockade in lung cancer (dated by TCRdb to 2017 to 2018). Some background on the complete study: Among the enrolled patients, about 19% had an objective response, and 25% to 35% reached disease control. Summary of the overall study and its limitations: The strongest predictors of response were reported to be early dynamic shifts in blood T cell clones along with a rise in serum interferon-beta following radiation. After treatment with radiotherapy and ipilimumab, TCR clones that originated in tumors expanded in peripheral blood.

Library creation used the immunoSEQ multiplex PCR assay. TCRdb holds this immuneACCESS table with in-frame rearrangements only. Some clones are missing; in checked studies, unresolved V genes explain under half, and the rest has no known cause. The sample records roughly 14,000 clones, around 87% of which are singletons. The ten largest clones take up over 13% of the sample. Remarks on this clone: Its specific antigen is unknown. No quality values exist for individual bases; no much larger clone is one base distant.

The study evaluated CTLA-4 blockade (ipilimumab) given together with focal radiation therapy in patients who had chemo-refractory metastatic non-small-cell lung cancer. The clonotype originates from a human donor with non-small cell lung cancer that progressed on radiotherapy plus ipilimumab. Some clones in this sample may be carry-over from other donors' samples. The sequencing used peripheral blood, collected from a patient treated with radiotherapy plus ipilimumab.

The sequenced DNA: TGTGCCAGCAGCACCGGGGGGGCCTCCTACAATGAGCAGTTCTTC. This is translated as CASSTGGASYNEQFF. The V and J segments used are TRBV13 and TRBJ2-1; TRBD2 matches 8 bases in the middle. The germline V end is reduced by 5 bases and the J end by 0 bases; junction bases left unmatched: 3. Including cysteine and phenylalanine, the CDR3 has 15 amino acids. Only the CDR3 part of the read is kept: 45 bases, read in frame from the first base. Taken from the germline V gene (reference sequence), the CDR1 and CDR2 loops are PRHDT and FYEKMQ.